This T cell receptor beta chain comes out of a study of T-cell reconstitution after alpha-beta-depleted transplantation in children. For this clonotype: Its antigen is not identified.

General study points: It was reported that alpha-beta T cells came from several hundred expanded graft clones (about two months after transplant).

The CDR3 length is 16 residues. The J segment lost 5 bases and the V segment lost 3 bases, leaving 8 bases of the junction unmatched. Germline V gene sequence: CDR1 SGHAT, CDR2 FQNNGV. The library targeted TCRbeta and was prepared with unique molecular identifiers. Using its own MiXCR run on the PCR reads, TCRdb lists one record per CDR3 protein. The sample has about 440,000 distinct CDR3 sequences, 43% seen once. Here the sequenced sample was PBMCs, taken before TCRalphabeta/CD19-depleted stem cell transplant. The chain joins TRBV11-2 to TRBJ2-2, with 8 bases matching TRBD2. This TCR was sampled from a girl aged 2-10 years with aplastic anemia, due to receive a stem cell transplant. Here the CDR3 reads CASSLGAGGRTGELFF. DNA for the CDR3: TGTGCCAGCAGCTTGGGGGCGGGAGGACGGACCGGGGAGCTGTTTTTT. The full variable domain, in which reference TRBV11-2 and TRBJ2-2 provide the parts outside the CDR3, is EAGVAQSPRYKIIEKRQSVAFWCNPISGHATLYWYQQILGQGPKLLIQFQNNGVVDDSQLPKDRFSAERLKGVDSTLKIQPAKLEDSAVYLCASSLGAGGRTGELFFGEGSRLTVL.